This T cell receptor (beta chain) originates from a study of beta chain features in type 1 diabetes (dated by TCRdb to 2016 to 2019). As for the study more broadly: Mean age, gender distribution, total cell number and subset yield did not differ between patients and healthy donors. The study compared the TCRB repertoires of sorted circulating CD4+ T cell subsets in recently diagnosed type 1 diabetes patients with those in matched healthy donors. Whereas all 30 or so donors provided naive and central memory subsets, regulatory and stem cell-like memory subsets were isolated from just 8 patients and roughly eight healthy donors. A total of 85 million to 140 million sorted cells were examined across all samples, and a strong correlation was observed between cell number per subset and RNA yield.

To note about this clone: This clone's antigen is unknown. Base qualities are not at hand, and no much larger clone is one base apart.

Points the paper makes about the study in general: In all four CD4+ subsets, TCRB CDR3 length was moderately but significantly shorter in type 1 diabetes patients. Shorter templates might be favored by PCR, yet because patient and control samples were amplified and corrected together, any such skew would affect both groups equally. Naive, central memory and regulatory TCRB repertoires appeared to be more alike among patients than among healthy donors. Because cDNA was sequenced instead of genomic DNA, activated cells with high expression could be over-represented, although the groups did not differ in activation or CD3 levels. Because small numbers of individuals were included in the HLA sub-analyses, any influence of HLA type on TCRB rearrangement was left unresolved. At VDJ recombination sites, patients with type 1 diabetes made fewer insertions and deleted more nucleotides, a pattern implying thymic rearrangement abnormalities.

Each donor gave one peripheral blood draw, approximately 120 mL on average, collected into heparinised tubes. A BD FACSAria II was used to sort naive, central memory, regulatory and stem cell-like memory CD4+ T cells with a panel that included CD45RO, CCR7, CD25, CD127, CD95 and CD27. A purity above 98% was achieved for all sorted populations. PBMCs were separated immediately by Lymphoprep density gradient centrifugation and were stained directly, without being cultured. So that batch effects would be minimized, each experiment stained and sorted samples in pairs, pairing one healthy donor with one patient. Trimming removed 1 base from V and 0 bases from J, leaving 8 bases between the germline ends. From the cysteine up to the phenylalanine, the CDR3 has a length of 15 residues. Only the CDR3 DNA is retained, 45 bases long and in frame from the first base. CDR1 and CDR2 were assigned from the germline V gene (reference sequence) as SGHKS and YYEKEE.

The entire isolated RNA was reverse transcribed using the High Capacity cDNA Reverse Transcription Kit, and thus expressed TCRB transcripts were sequenced. Deep immunoSEQ sequencing was applied to naive, central memory and regulatory T cell samples, giving an average of approximately 4 million total reads per sample. Sorted cells were lysed in RLT buffer and RNA was extracted with DNase-treated RNeasy Micro or Mini kits, depending on cell number. Each cell subset was processed separately to prevent cross-contamination, with patient and healthy donor samples processed together. The immunoSEQ multiplex PCR was used to amplify TCRB sequences from cDNA, yielding 87-bp fragments that span the CDR3 region. Sequencing of the amplicons was performed on the Illumina HiSeq platform. Per the source publication's procedure: PCR bias was corrected computationally using synthetic template baselines, and reads within Hamming distance 2 were collapsed, with unmergeable singletons discarded. Reads were aligned to IMGT to assign V, D and J genes, CDR3 length, and insertions or deletions at six rearrangement sites. Within each subset, clonotype counts were normalized to the number of sorted cells before true diversity and Gini coefficients were calculated with the tcR R package. The overlap coefficient, calculated on TCRB nucleotide sequences, was used to quantify repertoire sharing. In its TCRdb copy, this immuneACCESS table keeps in-frame sequences only and misses some clones. Where compared with another copy, unresolved V genes explain less than half of these, and the others have no known cause. Clonal size and the V and J genes are those of that table, whereas D and trimming came from the DNA. The sample data list over 300,000 clones, and roughly 8% of these were observed just once. Less than 0.45% of the sample belongs to the ten largest clones.

The rearrangement joined TRBV5-5 to TRBJ1-5; the D gene is not confidently resolved. The clonotype was recovered from a young woman in good health. Sequenced sample: central memory CD4+ T cells from blood. In nucleotide form, the sequence is TGTGCCAGCAGCTTGTCCTCCTATAGCAATCAGCCCCAGCATTTT. Its protein product is CASSLSSYSNQPQHF.